What follows describes a single TCR beta chain. The data were taken from a study of STAT5B mutations in CD4+ large granular lymphocyte leukemia. Study-wide background: Among healthy controls, a particular HLA allele went with more CDR3 'QG' motifs.

Controls came from buffy coats of healthy blood donors. Clones were sequenced by immunoSEQ multiplex PCR, and TCRdb holds only the in-frame ones, with some missing. The sample lists 30,000 to 40,000 clones, around 75% occurring once. This CDR3 has 13 residues. Trimming took off 3 bases at V and 4 bases at J, with 7 bases between the two ends. Germline V gene data show CDR1 as PRHDT and CDR2 as FYEKMQ (reference sequence). The clonotype was recovered from a human donor in good health. The sample was CD4+ T cells from blood buffy coats. The chain carries TRBV13 and TRBJ1-5; possibly TRBD1 for D (6 bases). DNA of the CDR3: TGTGCCAGCAGCTTCGGACAGAATCAGCCCCAGCATTTT. Its translation: CASSFGQNQPQHF.